This TCR beta chain was obtained from a study of T-cell reconstitution after alpha-beta-depleted transplantation in children. Study-wide findings and caveats: From newly produced T cells came most of the T-cell counts and diversity one year after transplant. Several hundred graft clones that had expanded were reportedly the source of alpha-beta T cells about two months after transplant. Recipient T cells and thymic progenitors that survived gave rise to the high TCRbeta diversity observed at day 60 in some patients.

This clonotype showed up just a few times. Antigen: not known. Trimming took 0 bases from V and 0 from J, leaving 24 bases between them. The CDR3 is 20 residues long. The germline V gene encodes CDR1 SGHAT and CDR2 FQNNGV. Preparation of the TCRbeta library was carried out with unique molecular identifiers. Using its own MiXCR run on the PCR reads, TCRdb lists one record per CDR3 protein. The sample includes 200,000 or so distinct CDR3 sequences, approximately 6.8% of them seen just once. The TCR originated in a girl less than two years old with combined immunodeficiency, due to receive a stem cell transplant. The material sequenced was PBMCs, taken before TCRalphabeta/CD19-depleted stem cell transplant. The chain carries TRBV11-2 and TRBJ2-7, with D possibly called TRBD1 or TRBD2 (5 bases each). The CDR3 loop reads CASSLDWGDSREDLSYEQYF. The CDR3 DNA follows: TGTGCCAGCAGCTTAGATTGGGGAGACAGCCGAGAGGACCTCTCCTACGAGCAGTACTTC.